This TCR beta chain comes out of a study of T cell clusters in autoimmune cytopenias (dated by TCRdb to the late 2010s). With regard to the full study: Of the 40 or so healthy donor controls, around 23 were female, and the group had a mean age of roughly 50 years and a median age of 59 years. TRB sequencing reached a median depth of roughly 52,000 reads per sample and yielded a median of about 2,500 distinct TRB clonotypes per sample. Peripheral blood TRB and IGH repertoires were sequenced in autoimmune cytopenia patients at active disease and during treatment follow-up, alongside healthy, CLL and autoimmune hepatitis controls. The goal of the study was to find out whether patients with autoimmune cytopenia have a disease-specific immune repertoire signature that could be used as a blood-based biomarker. For primary cytopenia the controls were about 25 age-matched healthy donors, whereas for secondary cytopenia the controls were about 15 age-matched CLL patients. Autoimmune hepatitis repertoires were compared with those of about 24 age- and sex-matched healthy donors. Paper-wide results and their limitations: Shifts in the TRB repertoire, including less even repertoires in secondary cytopenia and CLL, were mostly a reflection of lymphoma bias and not of autoimmunity. GLIPH suggested that primary autoimmune cytopenia patients lacked physiological T cell clusters: some 53 clusters were exclusive to healthy donors versus fewer than 20 exclusive to patients. Almost three-fold more exclusive TRB clusters were observed in healthy donors than in active autoimmune hepatitis patients, consistent with an autoimmunity-wide signature. The T cell clusters were defined only in silico, and the functional role of the clusters was left to be validated experimentally. In the comparison of secondary cytopenia with CLL, the cluster-lack signature was not observed, apparently because the dominant lymphoma-associated repertoire masked the signature.

Multiplex PCR with a touch-down protocol amplified TRB rearrangements, with the TRB-A and TRB-B primer pools combined in a single tube. Illumina adapters and sample indices were added to the amplicons through two consecutive PCR reactions performed with Phusion HS II polymerase. The amplicons were purified from gel with the NucleoSpin Gel and PCR Clean-up kit, after which the amplicons were quantified by Qubit and checked for quality on an Agilent 2100 Bioanalyzer. Sequencing of the libraries was performed on an Illumina MiSeq with 600-cycle, single-indexed, paired-end runs. The paper's data handling went like this. TRB reads were aligned and assembled with MiXCR version 2.1.12 using the default MiXCR reference library. A clone was defined by each unique CDR3 nucleotide sequence, and analysis was restricted to productive sequences with at least two reads. To assess repertoire diversity, an R script computed alpha-parameterized diversity profiles (alpha 0 to 5), which included the Shannon (alpha 1) and Simpson (alpha 2) indices. Combinatorial TRB VJ usage was calculated with the tcR package and was compared between cohorts by principal component analysis performed with ade4. Using GLIPH, TCRbeta CDR3s were clustered on pairs of cohorts matched for age and read depth, and a Wilcoxon test was used to compare cluster frequencies. Following TCRdb reprocessing, every CDR3 protein sequence forms one entry, and DNA is not provided. TCRdb's processing, not the authors' own work, is the source of the V and J calls. This sample's listing comprises thousands of distinct CDR3 sequences. In total, the top ten clones hold under 25% of the sample.

Of note for this clonotype: Its antigen is not yet known.

From a lookup of the germline V gene, CDR1 and CDR2 are SGHAT and FQNNGV. Including cysteine and phenylalanine, the CDR3 has 14 amino acids. No DNA has been recorded. TRB amplification used roughly 270 ng of peripheral blood genomic DNA, tens of thousands of genome equivalents, per sample. This same sample was also part of a study on T cell repertoires in aging, cancer and after chemotherapy. Per the second study: Donors were distributed across six age groups ranging from 30 or younger to 70 or older, with at least three individuals included per group. Control TCR repertoires from healthy donors were recorded across several months to years, and re-sampling revealed clear clonal overlap. Approximately 10 million TCR reads were contained in the full dataset. Compared with age-matched healthy donors, untreated patients with hematological or solid cancers had significantly lower TCR diversity and higher clonality in blood. In healthy donors, the decline in TCR diversity with age was mainly explained by loss of richness, whereas in cancer patients loss of evenness was also found to contribute. Median generation probability increased over the chemotherapy interval in both cancer cohorts, suggesting repertoire reconstitution through rebound thymic output. It was noted by the authors that conclusions about immunological memory after chemotherapy cannot be drawn from the repertoire data. To look at immunoaging and at how T cells reconstitute after chemotherapy, the study profiled TCR beta repertoires in peripheral blood from both healthy donors and cancer patients. A cohort of 220 or so cancer patients (94 with hematological and around 130 with solid cancers) was assembled, and about 100 healthy donors were included as a reference group. Processing of the TRB sequences was carried out with MiXCR versions 2.12 and 3.0.5. The repertoire metrics were Shannon diversity, evenness, clonality (calculated as one minus evenness), and diversity profiles parameterized by alpha from 0 to 5. The IGoR algorithm was used to calculate generation probabilities for clones in the paired samples taken before and after chemotherapy.

The rearranged segments are TRBV11-2 and TRBJ1-6. This TCR was recovered from a human donor in good health. What was sequenced was peripheral blood. The encoded CDR3 is CASSSTQYNSPLHF. The reference TRBV11-2 and TRBJ1-6 proteins fill in what lies around the CDR3, so the full variable domain reads EAGVAQSPRYKIIEKRQSVAFWCNPISGHATLYWYQQILGQGPKLLIQFQNNGVVDDSQLPKDRFSAERLKGVDSTLKIQPAKLEDSAVYLCASSSTQYNSPLHFGNGTRLTVT.